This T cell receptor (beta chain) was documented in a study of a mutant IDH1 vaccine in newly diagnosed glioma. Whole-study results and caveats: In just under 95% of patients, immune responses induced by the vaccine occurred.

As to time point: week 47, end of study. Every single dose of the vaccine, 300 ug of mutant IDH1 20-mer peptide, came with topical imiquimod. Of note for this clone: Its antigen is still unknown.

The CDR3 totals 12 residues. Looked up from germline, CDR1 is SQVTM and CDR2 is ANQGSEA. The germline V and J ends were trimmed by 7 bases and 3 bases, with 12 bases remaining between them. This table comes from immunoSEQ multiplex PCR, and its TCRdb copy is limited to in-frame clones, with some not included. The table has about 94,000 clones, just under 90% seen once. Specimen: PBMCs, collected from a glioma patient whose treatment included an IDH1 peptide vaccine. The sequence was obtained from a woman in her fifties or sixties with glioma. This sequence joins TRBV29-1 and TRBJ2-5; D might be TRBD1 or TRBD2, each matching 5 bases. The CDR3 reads CSDLGPKETQYF. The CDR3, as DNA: TGCAGCGATCTGGGACCAAAAGAGACCCAGTACTTC.